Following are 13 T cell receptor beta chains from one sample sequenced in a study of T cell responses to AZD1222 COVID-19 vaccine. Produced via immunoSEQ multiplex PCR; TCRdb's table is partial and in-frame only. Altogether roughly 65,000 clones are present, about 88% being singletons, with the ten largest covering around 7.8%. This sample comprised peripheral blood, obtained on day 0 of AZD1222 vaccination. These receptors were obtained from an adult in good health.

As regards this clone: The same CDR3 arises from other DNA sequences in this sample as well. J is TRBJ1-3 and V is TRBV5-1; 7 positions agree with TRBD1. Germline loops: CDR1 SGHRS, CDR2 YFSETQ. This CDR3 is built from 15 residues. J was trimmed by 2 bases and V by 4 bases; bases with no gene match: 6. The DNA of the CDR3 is TGCGCCAGCAGCCAATCGACAGGGACTGGAAACACCATATATTTT. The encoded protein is CASSQSTGTGNTIYF.

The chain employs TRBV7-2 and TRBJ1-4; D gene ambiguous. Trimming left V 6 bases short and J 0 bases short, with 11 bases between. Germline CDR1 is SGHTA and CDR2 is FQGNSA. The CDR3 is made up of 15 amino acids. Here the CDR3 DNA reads TGTGCCAGCAGTGTCAGTCTTTCAACTAATGAAAAACTGTTTTTT. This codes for CASSVSLSTNEKLFF. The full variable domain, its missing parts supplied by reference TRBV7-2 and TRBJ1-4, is GAGVSQSPSNKVTEKGKDVELRCDPISGHTALYWYRQSLGQGLEFLIYFQGNSAPDKSGLPSDRFSAERTGGSVSTLTIQRTQQEDSAVYLCASSVSLSTNEKLFFGSGTQLSVL.

CDR3 loop: CASSLIGGDGYTF. CDR3 nucleotides: TGTGCCAGCAGTTTAATTGGGGGAGACGGCTACACCTTC. The V gene is TRBV12-3 or TRBV12-4, the J gene TRBJ1-2; possibly TRBD1 for D (5 bases). V was cut by 2 bases and J by 8 bases, with 12 bases left in between. CDR3 size: 13 residues.

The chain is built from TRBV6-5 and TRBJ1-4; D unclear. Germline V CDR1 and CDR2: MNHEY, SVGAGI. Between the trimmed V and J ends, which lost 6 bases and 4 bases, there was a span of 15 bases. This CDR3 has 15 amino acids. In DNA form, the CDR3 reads TGTGCCAGCAGCTACATGACAAACAGTAATGAAAAACTGTTTTTT. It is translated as CASSYMTNSNEKLFF.

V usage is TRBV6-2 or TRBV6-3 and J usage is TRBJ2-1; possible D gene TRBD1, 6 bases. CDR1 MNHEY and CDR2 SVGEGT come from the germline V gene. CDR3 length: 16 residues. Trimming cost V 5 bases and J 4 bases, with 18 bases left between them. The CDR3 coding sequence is TGTGCCAGCAGTCAAGGGGGTATGAGGGGTTACAATGAGCAGTTCTTC. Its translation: CASSQGGMRGYNEQFF.

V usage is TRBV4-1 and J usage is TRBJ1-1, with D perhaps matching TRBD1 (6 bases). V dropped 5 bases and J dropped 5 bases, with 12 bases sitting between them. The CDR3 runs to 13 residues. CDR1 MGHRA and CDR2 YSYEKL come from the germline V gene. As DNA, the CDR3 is TGCGCCAGCAGCTCAACAGGGCGGACTGAAGCTTTCTTT. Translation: CASSSTGRTEAFF.

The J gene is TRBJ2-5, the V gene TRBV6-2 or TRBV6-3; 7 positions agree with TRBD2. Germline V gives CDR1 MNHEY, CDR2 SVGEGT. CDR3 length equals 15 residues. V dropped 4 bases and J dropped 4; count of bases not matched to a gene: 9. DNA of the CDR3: TGTGCCAGCAGTTTGGGGTACCAGCGGGGAGAGACCCAGTACTTC. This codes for CASSLGYQRGETQYF.

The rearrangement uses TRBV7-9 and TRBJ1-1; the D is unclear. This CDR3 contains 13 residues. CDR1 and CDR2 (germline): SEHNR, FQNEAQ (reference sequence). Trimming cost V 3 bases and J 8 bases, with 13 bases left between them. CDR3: CASSFRPRSEAFF. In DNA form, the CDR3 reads TGTGCCAGCAGCTTCCGACCGCGGTCGGAAGCTTTCTTT.

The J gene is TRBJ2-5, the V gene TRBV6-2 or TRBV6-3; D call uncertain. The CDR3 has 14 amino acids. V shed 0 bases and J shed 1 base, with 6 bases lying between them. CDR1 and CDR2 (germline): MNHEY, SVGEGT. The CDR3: CASSYSRVQETQYF. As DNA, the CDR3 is TGTGCCAGCAGTTACTCCCGCGTCCAAGAGACCCAGTACTTC.

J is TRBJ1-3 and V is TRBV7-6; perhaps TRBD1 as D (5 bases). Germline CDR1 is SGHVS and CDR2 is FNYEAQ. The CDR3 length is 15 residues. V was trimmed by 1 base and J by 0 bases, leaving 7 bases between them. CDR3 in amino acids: CASSLGTLSGNTIYF. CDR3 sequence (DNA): TGTGCCAGCAGCTTAGGGACACTCTCTGGAAACACCATATATTTT.

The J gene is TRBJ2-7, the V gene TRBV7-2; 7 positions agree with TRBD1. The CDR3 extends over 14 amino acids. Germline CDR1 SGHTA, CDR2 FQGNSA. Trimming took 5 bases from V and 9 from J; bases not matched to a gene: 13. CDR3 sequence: CASSPTGTDIGQYF. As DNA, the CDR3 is TGTGCCAGCAGCCCAACCGGGACAGACATCGGGCAGTACTTC.

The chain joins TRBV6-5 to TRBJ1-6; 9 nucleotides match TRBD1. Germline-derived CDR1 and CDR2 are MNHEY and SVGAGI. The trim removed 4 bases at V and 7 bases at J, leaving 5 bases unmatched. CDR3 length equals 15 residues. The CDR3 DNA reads TGTGCCAGCAGTTTGGGGGGGACAGGGAATTCACCCCTCCACTTT. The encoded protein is CASSLGGTGNSPLHF.

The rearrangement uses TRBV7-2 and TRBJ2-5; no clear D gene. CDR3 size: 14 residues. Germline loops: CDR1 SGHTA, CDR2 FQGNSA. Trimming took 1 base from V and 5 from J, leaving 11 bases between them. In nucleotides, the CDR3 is TGTGCCAGCAGCTTAGGAGGATCTACGGAGACCCAGTACTTC. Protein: CASSLGGSTETQYF.